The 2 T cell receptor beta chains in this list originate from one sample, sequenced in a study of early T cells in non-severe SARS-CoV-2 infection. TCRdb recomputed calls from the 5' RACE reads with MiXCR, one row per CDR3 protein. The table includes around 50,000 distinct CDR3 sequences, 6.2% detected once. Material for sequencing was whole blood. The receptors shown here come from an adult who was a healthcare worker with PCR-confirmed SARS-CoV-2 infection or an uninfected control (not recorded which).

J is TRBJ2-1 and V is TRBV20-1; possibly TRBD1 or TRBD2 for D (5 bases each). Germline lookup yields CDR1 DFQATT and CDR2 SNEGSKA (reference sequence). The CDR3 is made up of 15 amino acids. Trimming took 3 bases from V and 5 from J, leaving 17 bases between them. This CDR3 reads CSASASGTRNNEQFF. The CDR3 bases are TGCAGTGCTAGTGCATCCGGGACGAGGAACAATGAGCAGTTCTTC.

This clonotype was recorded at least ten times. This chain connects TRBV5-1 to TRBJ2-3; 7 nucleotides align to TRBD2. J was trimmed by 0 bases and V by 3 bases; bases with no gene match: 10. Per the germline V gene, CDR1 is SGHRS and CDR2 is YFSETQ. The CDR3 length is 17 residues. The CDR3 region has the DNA TGCGCCAGCAGCTCCCACGGACTAGACTCTAGCACAGATACGCAGTATTTT. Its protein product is CASSSHGLDSSTDTQYF.